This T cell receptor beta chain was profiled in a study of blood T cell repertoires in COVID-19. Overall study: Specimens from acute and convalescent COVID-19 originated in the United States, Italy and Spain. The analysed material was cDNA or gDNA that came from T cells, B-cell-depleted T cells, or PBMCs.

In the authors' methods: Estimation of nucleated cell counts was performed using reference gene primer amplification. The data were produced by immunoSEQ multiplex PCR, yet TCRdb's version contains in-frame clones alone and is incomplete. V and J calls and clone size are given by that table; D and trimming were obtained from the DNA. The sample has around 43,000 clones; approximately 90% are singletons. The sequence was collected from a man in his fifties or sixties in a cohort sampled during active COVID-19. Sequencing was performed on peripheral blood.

The CDR3 is CATNGQGATNEKLFF. The CDR3 DNA follows: TGTGCCACCAACGGACAGGGCGCAACTAATGAAAAACTGTTTTTT. The chain is built from TRBV6-5 and TRBJ1-4; TRBD1 matches 8 bases. J was trimmed by 0 bases and V by 10 bases; bases with no gene match: 7. This CDR3 comprises 15 residues. CDR1 MNHEY and CDR2 SVGAGI come from the germline V gene.